Presented here are 10 T cell receptor beta chains from one specimen sequenced in a study of cytomegalovirus exposure and HLA in healthy donors. Sequencing used immunoSEQ multiplex PCR; TCRdb keeps in-frame clones, though not all of them. Counted here are approximately 270,000 clones, 65% to 90% occurring once; the ten biggest clones make up 1%. Sequencing was performed on PBMCs. These receptors were taken from a woman aged 18-35 years in good health and CMV-seronegative.

The chain employs TRBV29-1 and TRBJ2-7; D is possibly TRBD1 (5 bases). Germline-derived CDR1 and CDR2 are SQVTM and ANQGSEA. V shed 3 bases and J shed 3 bases, with 12 bases lying between them. The CDR3 loop spans 13 amino acids. The CDR3 DNA reads as TGCAGCGTTGAGACAGTAGAGAACTACGAGCAGTACTTC. Translating gives CSVETVENYEQYF.

This chain uses TRBV20-1 with TRBJ2-5, with a tentative D call TRBD2 (7 bases). V lost 7 bases, J lost 4 bases, and 10 bases lay in between. Germline V gene lookup returns CDR1 DFQATT and CDR2 SNEGSKA (reference sequence). There are 11 residues in the CDR3. This CDR3 reads CSGGGGETQYF. The CDR3 DNA follows: TGCAGTGGGGGGGGCGGAGAGACCCAGTACTTC.

The chain carries TRBV7-9 and TRBJ1-4; 7 bases fit TRBD1. Germline V gives CDR1 SEHNR, CDR2 FQNEAQ (reference sequence). The CDR3 totals 14 residues. The trim removed 4 bases at V and 10 bases at J, leaving 9 bases unmatched. The DNA for the CDR3 is TGTGCCAGCAGCTCAGGGGCCCCAGGGGGAAAACTGTTTTTT. Protein: CASSSGAPGGKLFF.

The rearrangement links TRBV5-1 to TRBJ2-5; D gene ambiguous. From germline, CDR1 is SGHRS and CDR2 YFSETQ. The CDR3 is 15 residues long. The V and J ends lost 0 bases and 4 bases respectively, with 13 bases between them. The CDR3 region has the DNA TGCGCCAGCAGCTTGGCTAGATCTCTTCTAGAGACCCAGTACTTC. This translates into CASSLARSLLETQYF.

Regarding this clone: One end of the junction varies from germline; a read error may be responsible. The chain joins TRBV14 to TRBJ1-2, with D perhaps matching TRBD1 (6 bases). The germline V gene encodes CDR1 SGHDN and CDR2 FVKESK. The CDR3 loop spans 14 amino acids. CDR3 sequence (DNA): TGTGCCAGCAGCCAAGCAAGGGACGGGGACATTCGCAGGTTC. This gives the protein CASSQARDGDIRRF.

The chain is built from TRBV5-6 and TRBJ2-4, with TRBD1 as a possible D gene (5 bases). The CDR3 is 18 residues long. Germline V gene data show CDR1 as SGHDT and CDR2 as YYEEEE. Trimming left V 2 bases short and J 0 bases short, with 18 bases between. The CDR3 loop reads CASSFNDRTDLAKNIQYF. Here the CDR3 DNA reads TGTGCCAGCAGCTTTAACGACAGAACGGATTTAGCCAAAAACATTCAGTACTTC.

This rearrangement joins TRBV5-1 to TRBJ1-3; the match to TRBD1 covers 9 bases. The J segment lost 8 bases and the V segment lost 0 bases, leaving 12 bases of the junction unmatched. The CDR3 totals 17 residues. Germline V gene data show CDR1 as SGHRS and CDR2 as YFSETQ. The CDR3 nucleotides are TGCGCCAGCAGCTTGGCCTGGACAGGGGAGCAGTTGGACACCATATATTTT. Translated: CASSLAWTGEQLDTIYF.

The chain has TRBV6-6 and TRBJ2-2; 8 positions agree with TRBD1. This CDR3 is 13 amino acids long. After removal of 5 bases from V and 6 bases from J, the junction contained 2 bases not matched to a gene. The germline CDR1 and CDR2 sequences are MNHNY and SVGAGI (reference sequence). The CDR3: CASSQGAAGELFF. CDR3 coding DNA: TGTGCCAGCAGTCAGGGGGCGGCCGGGGAGCTGTTTTTT.

The J gene is TRBJ1-4, the V gene TRBV4-3; TRBD1 aligns across 7 bases. V lost 3 bases and J lost 8; bases outside the gene matches: 12. CDR3 length: 16 residues. Germline V CDR1 and CDR2: LGHNA, YSLEER. Here the CDR3 reads CASSHIRGTALEKLFF. The CDR3 bases are TGCGCCAGCAGCCATATCCGAGGGACAGCCCTCGAAAAACTGTTTTTT.

The rearrangement joins TRBV10-1 to TRBJ2-7; 8 bases are shared with TRBD2. Looked up from germline, CDR1 is WNHNN and CDR2 is SYGVQD (reference sequence). This CDR3 spans 14 amino acids. Germline trimming cut 2 bases from V and 6 bases from J; bases unmatched to any gene: 6. CDR3 loop: CASSEAGGSGEQYF. The DNA of the CDR3 is TGCGCCAGCAGTGAGGCGGGGGGTTCCGGCGAGCAGTACTTC.